Below are 24 T cell receptor beta chains sequenced from a single sample in a study of CD8+ T cells in alopecia areata. As the sequencing template, cDNA was produced by extracting RNA and reverse transcribing it. Method: immunoSEQ multiplex PCR; TCRdb's copy keeps in-frame clones and lacks some. Captured here are around 100,000 clones, none seen once; the top ten comprise 15% to 20%. Sequences were obtained from lesional skin. The source of these receptors is a C3H/HeJ mouse with alopecia areata. As its MHC haplotype, the strain has H2-k.

This clone turned up a few times. The listed genes are named as in mouse. The CDR3 is cut off 4 residues early in the read; its end comes from the germline J gene. The chain employs TRBV19 and TRBJ2-1; 7 bases line up with TRBD2. With V trimmed by 5 bases and J by 6 bases, 8 bases remained unmatched. Germline loops: CDR1 FNHDT, CDR2 SITEND (reference sequence). The CDR3 length is 14 residues. This CDR3 is CASSRYWGLAEQFF. CDR3 DNA, as far as it was read: TGTGCCAGCAGCCGCTACTGGGGACTTGCT.

The sample holds a few counts of this clone. Gene names denote mouse genes. With the read ending 4 residues before the CDR3 end, the germline J gene is used to fill in that end. The rearrangement links TRBV13-3 to TRBJ2-5; possibly TRBD2 for D (6 bases). From germline, CDR1 is NNHDY and CDR2 SYVADS. Trimming removed 2 bases from V and 0 bases from J, with 13 bases in between. The CDR3 spans 16 residues. The CDR3 sequence: CASSEGLGNNQDTQYF. The sequenced CDR3 bases are TGTGCCAGCAGTGAGGGGCTGGGGAATAACCAAGAC.

Ten or more counts support this clone. The germline and genes are mouse ones. The DNA read from the CDR3 is TGTGCCAGCAGTGACCCTGGACAGGGGGCGAATGCT. Encoded protein: CASSDPGQGANA. The whole CDR3 sequence reads CASSDPGQGANAEQFF. This chain links TRBV13-3 with TRBJ2-1, with 11 bases aligning to TRBD1. The read ends 4 residues early relative to the CDR3; the germline J gene fills the gap. Trimming removed 2 bases from V and 5 bases from J; junction bases left unmatched: 6. Looked up from germline, CDR1 is NNHDY and CDR2 is SYVADS. This CDR3 contains 16 residues.

This clone was seen a few times. At residue 13, the translated DNA and the protein in TCRdb do not agree; the protein given here is derived from the DNA. Mouse germline and gene names are used. Read sequence stops 3 residues before the CDR3 end, and the germline J gene provides the missing end. The rearrangement links TRBV13-3 to TRBJ1-3; D might be TRBD1 (6 bases). The V end lost 0 bases, the J end lost 4 bases, and 14 bases lay between the germline ends. The CDR3 is 16 residues long. CDR1 is NNHDY, CDR2 SYVADS, per germline. CDR3: CASSDAWGGLGNTLYF. The sequenced CDR3 bases are TGTGCCAGCAGTGATGCATGGGGGGGGCTGGGAAATACG.

This clone was seen more than once but under ten times. Germline and genes: mouse. The read ends 4 residues shy of where the CDR3 ends; the end is completed using the germline J gene. J is TRBJ1-4 and V is TRBV13-3, with TRBD1 as a possible D gene (5 bases). Germline V CDR1 and CDR2: NNHDY, SYVADS. Trimming shortened V by 0 bases and J by 1 base, and 10 bases separated the two germline ends. The CDR3 spans 16 residues. Incomplete CDR3 DNA: TGTGCCAGCAGTGATGGGGAGGGGAATTCCAACGAA. Its translation is CASSDGEGNSNE. The full-length CDR3 reads as CASSDGEGNSNERLFF.

The table lists this clone with a few counts. The database protein in TCRdb disagrees with the DNA translation at residue 14; the sequence shown here was translated from the DNA. The gene symbols are mouse symbols. The read ends 3 residues early relative to the CDR3; the germline J gene fills the gap. The chain links TRBV13-3 to TRBJ1-6, with 12 bases matching TRBD1. TRBJ1-6 is an ORF; its function is uncertain. This CDR3 comprises 17 residues. V gave up 7 bases and J gave up 0 bases; unmatched junction bases: 5. CDR1 and CDR2 from the germline V gene are NNHDY and SYVADS. This CDR3 reads CASGGTGGNSYNSPLYF. CDR3 DNA, as far as it was read: TGTGCCAGCGGCGGGACAGGGGGCAATTCCTATAATTCGCCC.

On this clone itself: Gene names are the mouse ones. The read terminates 4 residues before the CDR3 end, so the remaining end is supplied by the germline J gene. The chain links TRBV16 to TRBJ2-2; 8 bases are shared with TRBD1. Unmatched junction bases numbered 1, after V lost 4 bases and J lost 0 bases. The CDR3 length is 15 residues. Per germline, CDR1 SGHSA and CDR2 FRNQAP. CDR3 DNA, as far as it was read: TGTGCAAGCAGCTCACAGGGGGCAAACACCGGG. Translated, it gives CASSSQGANTG. The entire CDR3 protein reads CASSSQGANTGQLYF.

Of note for this clone: Gene names and germline match the mouse. Sequencing ends 4 residues short of the CDR3 end; the germline J gene provides the rest. This sequence joins TRBV13-3 and TRBJ1-1; no clear D gene. From germline, CDR1 is NNHDY and CDR2 SYVADS. The V gene lost 2 bases and the J gene lost 3 bases, with 8 bases spanning the gap. The length of the CDR3 is 13 residues. Incomplete CDR3 DNA: TGTGCCAGCAGTGAAGCAGATTACACA. This translates into CASSEADYT. The whole CDR3 region reads CASSEADYTEVFF.

This clone was found a few times. Germline and genes: mouse. With the read ending 4 residues before the CDR3 end, the germline J gene is used to fill in that end. The chain uses TRBV13-3 and TRBJ2-5; 9 bases match TRBD2. This CDR3 has 15 residues. Germline CDR1 is NNHDY and CDR2 is SYVADS. CDR3 bases read: TGTGCCAGCAGTGAAGGTGGGGGGGCGCGTGAC. Amino acids: CASSEGGGARD. In full, the CDR3 reads CASSEGGGARDTQYF.

This clone was detected a few times. Each gene name is a mouse one. The read halts 4 residues ahead of the CDR3 end, with the missing end drawn from the germline J gene. This chain connects TRBV1 to TRBJ2-3, with 8 bases fitting TRBD2. Germline V CDR1 and CDR2: NSQYPW, LRSPGD (reference sequence). V shed 4 bases, J shed 0 bases, and the junction held 6 bases outside the gene matches. This CDR3 has 16 residues. Here the CDR3 reads CTCSGRTGSSAETLYF. Incomplete CDR3 DNA: TGCACCTGCAGTGGAAGGACTGGGAGTAGTGCAGAA.

This clone was seen only a few times. The genes are named according to mouse. The read ends 4 residues shy of where the CDR3 ends; the end is completed using the germline J gene. V gene TRBV1 combines with J gene TRBJ2-5; 11 bases map to TRBD2. Germline loops: CDR1 NSQYPW, CDR2 LRSPGD (reference sequence). The CDR3 extends over 15 amino acids. This chain's CDR3 is CTCSADGLGGDTQYF. The part of the CDR3 DNA that was read is TGCACCTGCAGTGCAGATGGACTGGGGGGTGAC.

This clone was seen only a few times. Gene and germline names: mouse. The read stops 4 residues short of the end of the CDR3; the missing end is completed from the germline J gene. This chain links TRBV13-2 with TRBJ2-1; no reliable D call. This CDR3 has 14 amino acids. CDR1 is NNHNN, CDR2 SYGAGS, per germline (reference sequence). V shed 2 bases and J shed 0 bases, with 6 bases lying between them. CDR3 protein: CASGEPVNYAEQFF. The CDR3 DNA, read in part, is TGTGCCAGCGGTGAACCTGTTAACTATGCT.

This clone occurred many times. Gene names and germline match the mouse. The CDR3 extends 4 residues past the end of the read, so its final part is completed from the germline J gene. This chain uses TRBV1 with TRBJ2-1, with D maybe TRBD2 (7 bases). Germline loops: CDR1 NSQYPW, CDR2 LRSPGD (reference sequence). The germline V and J ends were trimmed by 3 bases and 4 bases, with 10 bases remaining between them. This CDR3 comprises 14 residues. CDR3 bases read: TGCACCTGCAGTGCTAGGGGGGCTTATGCT. Its translation: CTCSARGAYA. The entire CDR3 reads CTCSARGAYAEQFF.

As concerns this clone: Mouse gene names and germline throughout. Read coverage stops 4 residues before the CDR3 terminus; the germline J gene supplies the remainder. This sequence joins TRBV1 and TRBJ2-1; TRBD1 matches 7 bases. The CDR3 is 16 amino acids. The germline V gene has CDR1 NSQYPW and CDR2 LRSPGD (reference sequence). V shed 0 bases and J 4 bases; nucleotides not matched to a gene: 6. The part of the CDR3 DNA that was read is TGCACCTGCAGTGCAGAGCAGGGGGAGAGGTATGCT. The encoded protein is CTCSAEQGERYA. The entire CDR3 sequence reads CTCSAEQGERYAEQFF.

As regards this clone: Gene names are mouse gene names. From the germline J gene comes the end of the CDR3, since the read stops 4 residues before it. This sequence joins TRBV13-3 and TRBJ2-5; 9 nucleotides match TRBD1. From germline, CDR1 is NNHDY and CDR2 SYVADS. The CDR3 totals 16 residues. CDR3 DNA, as far as it was read: TGTGCCAGCAGTGATGCAAACAGGGGGCGGGAAGAC. Protein: CASSDANRGRED. The CDR3 in its entirety is CASSDANRGREDTQYF.

This clone was observed a handful of times. Mouse names are used for the genes. The observed sequence ends 4 residues before the CDR3 terminus, with the missing tail filled in from the germline J gene. The chain is built from TRBV13-3 and TRBJ2-3, with 11 bases fitting TRBD2. CDR1 and CDR2 (germline): NNHDY, SYVADS. The V segment lost 1 base and the J segment 0 bases; nucleotides outside the gene matches: 7. This CDR3 comprises 18 residues. The CDR3 loop is CASSDKGTGGPSAETLYF. CDR3 bases read: TGTGCCAGCAGTGATAAAGGGACTGGGGGTCCTAGTGCAGAA.

This clone came up a few times. Any gene name here is a mouse gene name. The read ends 4 residues early relative to the CDR3; the germline J gene fills the gap. The rearrangement joins TRBV19 to TRBJ2-2; 7 nucleotides match TRBD1. Per the germline V gene, CDR1 is FNHDT and CDR2 is SITEND (reference sequence). The CDR3 has 14 amino acids. The ends lost 5 bases at V and 4 bases at J; junction bases unmatched: 5. The part of the CDR3 DNA that was read is TGTGCCAGCAGCGCGACAGGGCTCACCGGG. This codes for CASSATGLTG. From start to end, the CDR3 is CASSATGLTGQLYF.

In the case of this clone: The genes and germline here are from mouse. Sequencing ends 4 residues short of the CDR3 end; the germline J gene provides the rest. The V gene is TRBV13-1, the J gene TRBJ2-3, with D tentatively TRBD2 (5 bases). Germline CDR1 reads NSHNY; CDR2 reads SYGAGN. V lost 0 bases and J 2 bases, leaving 10 bases between the germline ends. CDR3 length equals 15 residues. The chain's CDR3 is CASSDGGVPAETLYF. The part of the CDR3 DNA that was read is TGTGCCAGCAGTGATGGTGGGGTTCCTGCAGAA.

There are a few counts of this clone. Here the gene names and germline are mouse. Coverage ceases 4 residues before the CDR3 finishes, and the germline J gene fills in the end. Other nucleotide sequences in the sample specify the same CDR3. V and J are TRBV13-1 and TRBJ1-1, with 7 bases identical to TRBD1. The CDR3 has 15 residues. Losses at the gene ends were 1 base for V and 1 base for J; bases not matched to a gene: 4. Germline CDR1 NSHNY, CDR2 SYGAGN. Partial CDR3 DNA: TGTGCCAGCAGTGATCGACAGGGAGGGAACACA. Translation: CASSDRQGGNT. The entire CDR3 reads CASSDRQGGNTEVFF.

This clone showed up just a few times. Genes here carry mouse names. The read gets to within 4 residues of the CDR3 end, and the germline J gene fills in the rest. This sequence joins TRBV13-3 and TRBJ2-4, with 12 bases that match TRBD2. The junction had 4 bases not matched to a gene; V was cut back by 0 bases and J by 2 bases. The V gene's germline CDR1 is NNHDY and CDR2 SYVADS. The CDR3 is 17 residues long. Incomplete CDR3 DNA: TGTGCCAGCAGTGATGCGGGACTGGGGGGCCCTCAAAAC. Its translation: CASSDAGLGGPQN. In full, the CDR3 is CASSDAGLGGPQNTLYF.

In the case of this clone: Gene names and germline refer to mouse. With the read ending 4 residues before the CDR3 end, the germline J gene is used to fill in that end. This sequence joins TRBV16 and TRBJ2-1, with 10 positions matching TRBD2. Trimming cost V 4 bases and J 6 bases; bases outside gene matches: 6. Per germline, CDR1 SGHSA and CDR2 FRNQAP. This CDR3 is 15 amino acids long. This CDR3 is CASSWPGTGVAEQFF. Partial CDR3 DNA: TGTGCAAGCAGCTGGCCCGGGACTGGGGTTGCT.

The table lists this clone with a few counts. Mouse gene names apply. The read stops 4 residues short of the end of the CDR3; the missing end is completed from the germline J gene. The rearrangement joins TRBV13-3 to TRBJ2-1; 9 bases fit TRBD2. This CDR3 has 16 amino acids. After removal of 1 base from V and 0 bases from J, the junction contained 2 bases not matched to a gene. CDR1 and CDR2 (germline): NNHDY, SYVADS. This CDR3 is CASSDLGGANYAEQFF. Incomplete CDR3 DNA: TGTGCCAGCAGTGATCTGGGGGGGGCTAACTATGCT.

Details on this clone: Mouse gene names and germline throughout. The read halts 4 residues ahead of the CDR3 end, with the missing end drawn from the germline J gene. The J gene is TRBJ1-4, the V gene TRBV13-3; 7 positions agree with TRBD1. Germline V gene lookup returns CDR1 NNHDY and CDR2 SYVADS. Losses at the gene ends were 9 bases for V and 4 bases for J; bases not matched to a gene: 6. This CDR3 spans 13 amino acids. Partial CDR3 DNA: TGTGCCACCCGGGACAGATACAACGAA. Encoded protein: CATRDRYNE. The CDR3, in full, reads CATRDRYNERLFF.

This clone was seen repeatedly, ten times or more. Gene labels here are mouse ones. The CDR3 here is CASSSGTPNERLFF. CDR3 bases read: TGTGCCAGCAGCTCCGGGACTCCCAACGAA. The V and J genes are TRBV13-3 and TRBJ1-4, with D possibly matching TRBD1 (5 bases). The CDR3 is cut off 4 residues early in the read; its end comes from the germline J gene. This CDR3 contains 14 residues. The ends were cut back, 5 bases at V and 3 bases at J, with 11 bases in the middle. The germline V gene encodes CDR1 NNHDY and CDR2 SYVADS.